By proportion, the clone carrying this T cell receptor beta chain is medium-sized. Antigen specificity is unknown. Blood mononuclear cells were expanded for two to three days using either OKT3 anti-CD3 antibody or CD3/CD28 beads. The data were obtained in a study of beta chain bispecific antibodies for T cell cancers. In germline, CDR1 is SGHRS, CDR2 YFSETQ. V lost 4 bases and J lost 5; bases outside the gene matches: 11. This CDR3 is built from 16 residues. TCRdb re-analysed the 5' RACE reads in MiXCR, keeping a single row per CDR3 protein. The sample consists of about 17,000 distinct CDR3 sequences, roughly 2.1% of them appearing once. Study-wide findings and caveats: In these mixed samples, most targeted TRBV reads derived from the leukemia cell line.

The chain has TRBV5-1 and TRBJ2-2, with 7 bases matching TRBD1. The receptor was derived from a human donor in good health. Some clones in this sample may be carry-over from other donors' samples. Sequenced: healthy donor T cells cultured with leukemia cells. The CDR3 bases are TGCGCCAGCAGCACCCCGACAGGGCGCCAGACCGGGGAGCTGTTTTTT. Translation gives CASSTPTGRQTGELFF.